These 30 T cell receptor beta chains were all obtained from the same sample, sequenced in a study of T-cell reconstitution after alpha-beta-depleted transplantation in children. For TCRbeta, the library was prepared with unique molecular identifiers. TCRdb analysed the PCR reads with MiXCR anew, one entry per CDR3 protein. The sample has more than 100,000 distinct CDR3 sequences; 20% to 25% are singletons. Sample: PBMCs, mostly from graft donor cells, taken 180 days after TCRalphabeta/CD19-depleted stem cell transplant. These receptors were taken from a male patient between 2 and 10 years old who had a stem cell transplant for chronic granulomatous disease, so the T cells may come from the graft donor.

CDR3 in DNA: TGCAGCGTTGGATCGGGTCCGGGAGAGCAGTACTTC. Translated: CSVGSGPGEQYF. This chain joins TRBV29-1 and TRBJ2-7; a weak D match, TRBD2 (5 bases). V lost 4 bases to trimming and J lost 7 bases, with 14 bases between them. CDR1 and CDR2 from the germline V gene are SQVTM and ANQGSEA. The CDR3 contains 12 residues.

The chain combines TRBV12-3 or TRBV12-4 with TRBJ1-5; D gene ambiguous. This CDR3 has 12 amino acids. Trimming cost V 5 bases and J 4 bases, with 6 bases left between them. For the CDR3, the DNA is TGTGCCAGCAGTCTTCCAAATCAGCCCCAGCATTTT. Its translation is CASSLPNQPQHF.

This chain joins TRBV7-2 and TRBJ2-7; D gene ambiguous. The length of the CDR3 is 13 residues. CDR1 and CDR2 (germline): SGHTA, FQGNSA. The germline V and J ends were trimmed by 5 bases and 4 bases, with 12 bases remaining between them. CDR3 residues: CASSRRLGYEQYF. DNA of the CDR3: TGTGCCAGCAGCCGGAGACTGGGATACGAGCAGTACTTC.

This sequence joins TRBV12-3 or TRBV12-4 and TRBJ1-2, with unresolved D. CDR3 size: 12 residues. Trimming stripped 7 bases from V and 5 bases from J, with 11 bases between. The CDR3 bases are TGTGCCAGCATCGGATCCTCGTATGGCTACACCTTC. Translated: CASIGSSYGYTF.

In this sample, this clonotype turned up many times. The rearrangement links TRBV20-1 to TRBJ2-1; TRBD2 matches at 7 bases. Germline assignment: CDR1 DFQATT and CDR2 SNEGSKA (reference sequence). CDR3 length: 15 amino acids. V was clipped by 0 bases and J by 5 bases; unmatched bases: 7. The CDR3: CSARDPSGGNNEQFF. As DNA, the CDR3 is TGCAGTGCTAGAGATCCTAGCGGAGGGAACAATGAGCAGTTCTTC.

The genes are TRBV6-5 and TRBJ2-3; perhaps D is TRBD1 or TRBD2 (6 bases each). The CDR3 length is 12 residues. The ends were cut back, 5 bases at V and 6 bases at J, with 9 bases in the middle. Per the germline V gene, CDR1 is MNHEY and CDR2 is SVGAGI. The CDR3 DNA follows: TGTGCCAGCAGTCGAGGGGGGGATACGCAGTATTTT. Its translation: CASSRGGDTQYF.

Only a few counts were recorded for this clonotype. The chain is built from TRBV5-6 and TRBJ2-7; D is possibly TRBD1 (6 bases). CDR1 is SGHDT and CDR2 is YYEEEE in the germline V gene. V was trimmed by 3 bases and J by 3 bases, leaving 13 bases between them. CDR3 length: 14 residues. CDR3 in DNA: TGTGCCAGCAGCTACCGGGACACTTACTACGAGCAGTACTTC. Protein: CASSYRDTYYEQYF.

This clonotype has only a few counts. This rearrangement joins TRBV12-3 or TRBV12-4 to TRBJ2-2; 8 bases are shared with TRBD2. This CDR3 comprises 16 residues. Germline trimming cut 5 bases from V and 4 bases from J; bases unmatched to any gene: 9. The CDR3 bases are TGTGCCAGCAGTGACCCGGGGGGGCTCGGCACCGGGGAGCTGTTTTTT. It codes for CASSDPGGLGTGELFF.

V and J are TRBV20-1 and TRBJ2-1, with 9 bases identical to TRBD2. The length of the CDR3 is 14 residues. With 6 bases clipped from V and 7 bases from J, the junction kept 10 bases outside the gene matches. The germline CDR1 and CDR2 sequences are DFQATT and SNEGSKA (reference sequence). The CDR3 DNA is TGCAGTGCCACCCGCGGGAGGGCCTTTAATGAGCAGTTCTTC. It translates to CSATRGRAFNEQFF.

The J gene is TRBJ1-3, the V gene TRBV6-5; D call uncertain. The germline V gene encodes CDR1 MNHEY and CDR2 SVGAGI. The CDR3 covers 16 residues. Deletions cut 4 bases from V and 0 bases from J, with 13 bases between. CDR3 region: CASSSRTPGSGNTIYF. Written as DNA, the CDR3 is TGTGCCAGCAGTTCTCGGACTCCTGGCTCTGGAAACACCATATATTTT.

This clonotype was seen many times. The rearrangement joins TRBV20-1 to TRBJ2-3; D might be TRBD2 (5 bases). CDR3 length: 15 residues. Germline assignment: CDR1 DFQATT and CDR2 SNEGSKA (reference sequence). Trimming removed 3 bases at V and 2 bases at J, with 15 bases between. CDR3 protein: CSASTAAVFTDTQYF. In nucleotides, the CDR3 is TGCAGTGCTAGTACGGCAGCGGTGTTCACAGATACGCAGTATTTT.

This clonotype is medium-sized (0.01 to 0.1%) in the sample. This rearrangement joins TRBV7-2 to TRBJ2-3, with 8 bases identical to TRBD1. V lost 7 bases to trimming and J lost 1 base; unmatched junction nucleotides: 7. Germline loops: CDR1 SGHTA, CDR2 FQGNSA. This CDR3 is 15 amino acids long. CDR3 nucleotide sequence: TGTGCCAGCAACGAGGACAGGGATGGCACAGATACGCAGTATTTT. Translation gives CASNEDRDGTDTQYF.

This clonotype was counted ten times or more. The genes are TRBV20-1 and TRBJ2-7; perhaps TRBD1 as D (7 bases). Trimming removed 0 bases from V and 2 bases from J, with 17 bases in between. Germline V gives CDR1 DFQATT, CDR2 SNEGSKA (reference sequence). This CDR3 contains 16 residues. The chain's CDR3 is CSARDRGTVLTYEQYF. For the CDR3, the DNA is TGCAGTGCTAGAGATCGGGGGACAGTCTTAACCTACGAGCAGTACTTC.

This chain links TRBV7-6 with TRBJ2-1, with TRBD2 identical over 7 bases. Germline lookup yields CDR1 SGHVS and CDR2 FNYEAQ. The CDR3 sequence is 12 residues long. With 11 bases clipped from V and 6 bases from J, the junction kept 7 bases outside the gene matches. The CDR3 spells CACGTIPNEQFF. The CDR3 DNA follows: TGTGCCTGCGGGACTATCCCCAATGAGCAGTTCTTC.

V is TRBV3-1 and J is TRBJ2-1, with D uncertain. Looked up from germline, CDR1 is LGHDT and CDR2 is YNNKEL (reference sequence). The V end was cut by 2 bases, the J end by 7 bases, with 3 bases between. The CDR3 spans 11 residues. The CDR3 sequence: CASSQRNEQFF. The DNA of the CDR3 is TGTGCCAGCAGCCAACGGAATGAGCAGTTCTTC.

This clonotype was seen a few times. The chain is built from TRBV20-1 and TRBJ1-3; D gene ambiguous. The CDR3 runs 12 residues. Deletions cut 1 base from V and 9 bases from J, with 10 bases between. Germline-derived CDR1 and CDR2 are DFQATT and SNEGSKA (reference sequence). The CDR3 reads CSARAGSGTIYF. The CDR3 nucleotides read TGCAGTGCTAGAGCGGGTTCGGGCACCATATATTTT.

For the CDR3, the DNA is TGCAGTGCTAGAGACGATATTGTGAAAGGCACCATATATTTT. The encoded protein is CSARDDIVKGTIYF. The V gene is TRBV20-1, the J gene TRBJ1-3; no clear D gene. This CDR3 region has 14 residues. V was cut by 0 bases and J by 9 bases, with 15 bases left in between. In germline, CDR1 is DFQATT, CDR2 SNEGSKA (reference sequence).

The sample holds many counts of this clonotype. The chain couples TRBV12-3 or TRBV12-4 to TRBJ2-2; D is ambiguous. Trimming removed 3 bases from V and 2 bases from J, with 10 bases in between. CDR3 size: 15 residues. CDR3 sequence: CASSLASRNTGELFF. CDR3 DNA: TGTGCCAGCAGTTTGGCCAGCCGAAACACCGGGGAGCTGTTTTTT.

This clonotype was found many times. The chain joins TRBV3-1 to TRBJ2-1; no clear D. The CDR3 length is 11 residues. V lost 2 bases and J 9 bases, leaving 5 bases between the germline ends. From germline, CDR1 is LGHDT and CDR2 YNNKEL (reference sequence). The CDR3 here is CASSQRAEQFF. CDR3 coding DNA: TGTGCCAGCAGCCAACGGGCTGAGCAGTTCTTC.

This clonotype was recorded at least ten times. The chain recombines TRBV29-1 with TRBJ2-1, with 13 bases lining up with TRBD2. Unmatched junction bases numbered 7, after V lost 7 bases and J lost 7 bases. The CDR3 has 14 residues. CDR1 is SQVTM and CDR2 is ANQGSEA in the germline V gene. The CDR3 region is CSARTSGGVNEQFF. CDR3 DNA sequence: TGCAGCGCACGGACTAGCGGGGGTGTAAATGAGCAGTTCTTC.

This clonotype came up many times. V and J are TRBV29-1 and TRBJ1-3; 7 bases agree with TRBD1. V shed 3 bases, J shed 4 bases, and the junction held 12 bases outside the gene matches. This CDR3 has 16 residues. The V gene's germline CDR1 is SQVTM and CDR2 ANQGSEA. The chain's CDR3 is CSVEIYPTGKGNTIYF. The CDR3 nucleotides read TGCAGCGTTGAGATTTATCCGACAGGGAAAGGAAACACCATATATTTT. The full variable domain, completed using reference TRBV29-1 and TRBJ1-3, is SAVISQKPSRDICQRGTSLTIQCQVDSQVTMMFWYRQQPGQSLTLIATANQGSEATYESGFVIDKFPISRPNLTFSTLTVSNMSPEDSSIYLCSVEIYPTGKGNTIYFGEGSWLTVV.

The chain couples TRBV20-1 to TRBJ1-1; 7 bases are a match to TRBD1. The germline V gene has CDR1 DFQATT and CDR2 SNEGSKA (reference sequence). The junction had 10 bases not matched to a gene; V was cut back by 6 bases and J by 3 bases. The CDR3 has 14 amino acids. The CDR3 DNA reads TGCAGTGCCCGCAGGGGGGATTATTACACTGAAGCTTTCTTT. This translates into CSARRGDYYTEAFF.

The V call is TRBV6-5, the J call TRBJ1-1; D may be TRBD1 (5 bases). Germline V CDR1 and CDR2: MNHEY, SVGAGI. This CDR3 has 12 residues. V lost 1 base to trimming and J lost 8 bases, with 8 bases between them. The CDR3 DNA reads as TGTGCCAGCAGTTACTTGAGGGGAGAAGCTTTCTTT. As protein: CASSYLRGEAFF.

This clonotype was counted only a few times. This chain connects TRBV7-6 to TRBJ2-1; 8 bases line up with TRBD1. There are 16 residues in the CDR3. V gave up 5 bases and J gave up 7 bases; unmatched junction bases: 13. Germline CDR1 and CDR2: SGHVS and FNYEAQ. The CDR3 DNA follows: TGTGCCAGCAGCGAGACTCCGGGACAGGATCGGAATGAGCAGTTCTTC. As protein: CASSETPGQDRNEQFF. The full variable domain, its missing parts supplied by reference TRBV7-6 and TRBJ2-1, is GAGVSQSPRYKVTKRGQDVALRCDPISGHVSLYWYRQALGQGPEFLTYFNYEAQQDKSGLPNDRFSAERPEGSISTLTIQRTEQRDSAMYRCASSETPGQDRNEQFFGPGTRLTVL.

This clonotype was picked up many times. This rearrangement joins TRBV20-1 to TRBJ1-1; 7 nucleotides line up with TRBD1. This CDR3 region has 14 residues. In germline, CDR1 is DFQATT, CDR2 SNEGSKA (reference sequence). V dropped 3 bases and J dropped 2; count of bases not matched to a gene: 6. The CDR3 sequence is CSASKEGANTEAFF. CDR3 bases: TGCAGTGCTAGTAAGGAGGGGGCAAACACTGAAGCTTTCTTT.

This clonotype has a handful of counts. The V call is TRBV4-3, the J call TRBJ2-3; 7 nucleotides match TRBD1. Germline V gene lookup returns CDR1 LGHNA and CDR2 YSLEER. The CDR3 is 15 residues long. V gave up 4 bases and J gave up 4 bases; unmatched junction bases: 8. The CDR3 DNA reads TGCGCCAGCAGCCCAGGGGTAGGGGGCGCAGATACGCAGTATTTT. As protein: CASSPGVGGADTQYF.

In this sample, this clonotype turned up many times. This chain uses TRBV9 with TRBJ2-1, with 7 bases aligning to TRBD1. The CDR3 runs 16 residues. With V trimmed by 4 bases and J by 7 bases, 14 bases remained unmatched. The germline V gene has CDR1 SGDLS and CDR2 YYNGEE. CDR3 region: CASSTSLTGWLNEQFF. Here the CDR3 DNA reads TGTGCCAGCAGCACCAGCCTGACAGGGTGGTTAAATGAGCAGTTCTTC.

This clonotype has more than one count but fewer than ten. The chain recombines TRBV20-1 with TRBJ2-7, with D possibly being TRBD1 or TRBD2 (5 bases each). The CDR3 totals 14 residues. Germline values: CDR1 DFQATT, CDR2 SNEGSKA (reference sequence). Trimming took off 3 bases at V and 3 bases at J, with 15 bases between the two ends. Here the CDR3 reads CSASKQEAHYEQYF. DNA of the CDR3: TGCAGTGCTAGCAAACAGGAGGCCCACTACGAGCAGTACTTC.

This clonotype showed up many times. The V gene is TRBV5-1, the J gene TRBJ2-7, with 11 positions matching TRBD1. Germline V lookup: CDR1 SGHRS, CDR2 YFSETQ. Trimming took 4 bases from V and 2 from J; bases not matched to a gene: 5. There are 15 residues in the CDR3. Written as DNA, the CDR3 is TGCGCCAGCAGCGGACAGGGGGCCTCGACCTACGAGCAGTACTTC. Translated, it gives CASSGQGASTYEQYF.

This clonotype appeared many times. This rearrangement joins TRBV9 to TRBJ2-3, with unresolved D. With 4 bases removed from V and 6 bases from J, the gap between germline ends came to 18 bases. Germline lookup yields CDR1 SGDLS and CDR2 YYNGEE. The CDR3 contains 15 residues. CDR3 DNA sequence: TGTGCCAGCAGCTCCCGGGCCTACGAGAGGGATACGCAGTATTTT. Translating gives CASSSRAYERDTQYF.